This TCR beta chain appears in the sequencing data of a study of PD-1 blockade in classical Hodgkin lymphoma. TCRdb's table, derived via immunoSEQ multiplex PCR, lists solely in-frame clones and lacks some. The profile shows some 19,000 clones, about 73% of them singletons. Findings and limits, study-wide: Lower baseline TCR diversity was reported for newly diagnosed patients than for healthy donors. Exclusion removed patients who began nivolumab under 1 year after ASCT.

Germline CDR1 and CDR2: MNHEY and SVGAGI. V shed 2 bases, J shed 0 bases, and the junction held 2 bases outside the gene matches. The CDR3 is made up of 15 amino acids. Time point denoted: cycle 4 day 1 (C4D1), after 6 weeks of nivolumab. In every patient, relapse followed autologous stem cell transplantation, while exposure to brentuximab vedotin differed. About this clone: Antigen specificity is unknown.

This receptor was identified in a human donor with classical Hodgkin lymphoma. The sequences come from peripheral blood mononuclear cells (PBMCs), collected before the fourth cycle of nivolumab. This sequence joins TRBV6-5 and TRBJ2-7, with 9 bases that match TRBD1. The CDR3 here is CASSYRDRDSYEQYF. The DNA for the CDR3 is TGTGCCAGCAGTTACCGGGACAGGGACTCCTACGAGCAGTACTTC.